The clone carrying this T cell receptor beta chain appeared a few times. The sample comes from a study of T cell changes during pregnancy in multiple sclerosis. Clones were sequenced by immunoSEQ multiplex PCR, and TCRdb holds only the in-frame ones, with some missing. The profile shows around 85,000 clones, around 90% of them singletons. This CDR3 comprises 16 residues. CDR1 is MNHEY and CDR2 is SVGAGI in the germline V gene. J was trimmed by 2 bases and V by 4 bases; bases with no gene match: 5. The origin of this receptor is a female donor in good health, serving as a control in a pregnancy study. Some clones in this sample may be carry-over from other donors' samples. This sequence joins TRBV6-5 and TRBJ2-3; 11 bases match TRBD2. The source was PBMCs, collected in the first trimester of pregnancy. The CDR3 nucleotides read TGTGCCAGCAGTTCTATAGCGGGAGGGAACACAGATACGCAGTATTTT. Protein sequence: CASSSIAGGNTDTQYF.